Listed below are T cell receptor beta chains from one sample, sequenced in a study of cytomegalovirus exposure and HLA in healthy donors. Some clones are missing from TCRdb's copy, which holds only in-frame ones; the method was immunoSEQ multiplex PCR. The data show about 75,000 clones, with approximately 80% seen just once and about 3% held by the top ten. Material for sequencing was PBMCs. The source of these receptors is a man aged 25-45 years in good health and CMV-seronegative. Both conserved end residues are trimmed from each CDR3. Fields, in order: clone size, V gene, D gene, J gene, CDR3 protein. D genes are given only for firm matches. A row's size may be missing; if present it is once, few, many or a size class.

-	TRBV5-1	TRBD2	TRBJ2-1	ASSSPGLAGSSYNEQF
-	TRBV4-1	-	TRBJ2-2	ASKPSAANTGELF
-	TRBV7-3	TRBD2	TRBJ2-2	ASSLAGGRYTGELF
once	TRBV7-3	-	TRBJ1-2	ASSLGGGYGYT
-	TRBV29-1	TRBD1	TRBJ1-4	SVAQGSYEKLF
-	TRBV7-8	-	TRBJ1-4	ASSAYRVANEKLF
once	TRBV28	-	TRBJ2-1	ASSRLGPDYNEQF
once	TRBV6-5	-	TRBJ1-2	ASSRDRSGGYGYT
-	TRBV5-6	-	TRBJ1-5	ASSPGRGQPQH
-	TRBV11-3	-	TRBJ2-6	ASSSRQSGANVLT
once	TRBV7-6	-	TRBJ1-2	ASSPGAEGYT
-	TRBV7-2	-	TRBJ2-5	ASSWDLQETQY
-	TRBV7-3	-	TRBJ2-2	ASSSGAGELF
-	TRBV14	-	TRBJ1-1	ASSQGRGTEAF
-	TRBV5-1	-	TRBJ1-1	ASSLRGAQTEAF
few	TRBV7-2	TRBD1	TRBJ2-7	ASSIWTGNGEQY
once	TRBV7-2	-	TRBJ1-1	ASSLVRAGSTEAF
-	TRBV16	TRBD1	TRBJ1-2	ASSRTGGSYGYT
once	TRBV4-3	TRBD2	TRBJ2-7	ASSQEWGSGSYEQY
-	TRBV4-1	TRBD2	TRBJ2-5	ASSQDWLSASGEETQY
-	TRBV7-2	-	TRBJ1-4	ASSSRSNEKLF
-	TRBV4-2	TRBD1	TRBJ2-1	ASSHTGVPLNEQF
-	TRBV6-1	TRBD2	TRBJ2-5	ASSEDGVAGVGETQY
-	TRBV2	TRBD2	TRBJ2-7	ASSEIAGAVYEQY
-	TRBV6-5	-	TRBJ2-7	ASSYTAGLSYEQY
-	TRBV4-2	-	TRBJ1-1	ASSQERRVPEAF
once	TRBV14	TRBD2	TRBJ2-7	ASSQVLAGAEQY
-	TRBV19	TRBD1	TRBJ2-1	ASSMGQGTYNEQF
-	TRBV7-9	TRBD1	TRBJ1-5	ASSLTRQGNGNQPQH
few	TRBV2	-	TRBJ1-1	ASRTTVNTEAF
-	TRBV6-4	TRBD2	TRBJ2-1	ASSDSASGGYNEQF
few	TRBV19	-	TRBJ1-1	ASSISGLATEAF
-	TRBV9	-	TRBJ2-1	ASSVDRSYNEQF
-	TRBV27	-	TRBJ2-1	ASRKTAHSFNEQF
few	TRBV5-6	-	TRBJ1-4	ASSSVERNEKLF
-	TRBV15	-	TRBJ2-3	ATSSQQATGPDTQY
-	TRBV5-5	TRBD1	TRBJ2-6	ASSLSSGQGSGANVLT